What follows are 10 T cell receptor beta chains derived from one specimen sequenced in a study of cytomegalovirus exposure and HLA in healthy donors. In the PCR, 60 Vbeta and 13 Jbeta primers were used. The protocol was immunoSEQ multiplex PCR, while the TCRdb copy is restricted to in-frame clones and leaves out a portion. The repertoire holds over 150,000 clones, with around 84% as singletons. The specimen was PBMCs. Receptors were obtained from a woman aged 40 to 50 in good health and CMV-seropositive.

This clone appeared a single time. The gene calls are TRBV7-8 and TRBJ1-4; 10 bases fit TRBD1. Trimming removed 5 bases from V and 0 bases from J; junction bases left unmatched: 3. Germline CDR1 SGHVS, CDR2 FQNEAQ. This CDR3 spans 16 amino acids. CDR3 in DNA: TGTGCCAGCAGCCGGGGGACAGGGGCAACTAATGAAAAACTGTTTTTT. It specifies CASSRGTGATNEKLFF.

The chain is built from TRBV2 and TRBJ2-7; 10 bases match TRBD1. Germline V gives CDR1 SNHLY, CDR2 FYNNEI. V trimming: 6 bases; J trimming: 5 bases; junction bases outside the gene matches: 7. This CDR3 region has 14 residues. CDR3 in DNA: TGTGCCAGCAGGTCGACAGGGGGCTTCCACGAGCAGTACTTC. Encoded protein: CASRSTGGFHEQYF.

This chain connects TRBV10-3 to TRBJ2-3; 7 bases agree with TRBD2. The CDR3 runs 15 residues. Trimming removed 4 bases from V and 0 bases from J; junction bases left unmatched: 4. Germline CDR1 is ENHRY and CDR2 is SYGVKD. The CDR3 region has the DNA TGTGCCATCAGTGGCGGGGGATCTAGCACAGATACGCAGTATTTT. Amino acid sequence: CAISGGGSSTDTQYF.

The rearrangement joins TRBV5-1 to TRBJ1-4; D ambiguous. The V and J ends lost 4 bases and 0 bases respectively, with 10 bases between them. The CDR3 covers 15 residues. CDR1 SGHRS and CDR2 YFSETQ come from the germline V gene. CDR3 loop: CASSPEIATNEKLFF. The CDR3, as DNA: TGCGCCAGCAGCCCCGAGATTGCAACTAATGAAAAACTGTTTTTT. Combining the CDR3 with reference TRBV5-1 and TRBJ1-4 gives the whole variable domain KAGVTQTPRYLIKTRGQQVTLSCSPISGHRSVSWYQQTPGQGLQFLFEYFSETQRNKGNFPGRFSGRQFSNSRSEMNVSTLELGDSALYLCASSPEIATNEKLFFGSGTQLSVL.

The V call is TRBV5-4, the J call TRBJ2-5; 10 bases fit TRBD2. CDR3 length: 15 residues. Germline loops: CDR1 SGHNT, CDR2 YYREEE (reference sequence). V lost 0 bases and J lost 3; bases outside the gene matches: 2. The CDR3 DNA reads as TGTGCCAGCAGCTTGGTCGGACTAGCGGAAGAGACCCAGTACTTC. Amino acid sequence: CASSLVGLAEETQYF.

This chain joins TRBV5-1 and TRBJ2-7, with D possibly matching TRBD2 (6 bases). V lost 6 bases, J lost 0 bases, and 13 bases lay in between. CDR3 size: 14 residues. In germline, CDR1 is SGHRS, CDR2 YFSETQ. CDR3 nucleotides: TGCGCCAGCAATCGGGACGGGGGCTCCTACGAGCAGTACTTC. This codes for CASNRDGGSYEQYF.

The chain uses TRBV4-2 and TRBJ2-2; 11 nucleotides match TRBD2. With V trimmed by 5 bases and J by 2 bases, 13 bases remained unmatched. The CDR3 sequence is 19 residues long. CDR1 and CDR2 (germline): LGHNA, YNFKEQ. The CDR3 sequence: CASSSPLSGRGINTGELFF. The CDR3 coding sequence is TGTGCCAGCAGCTCCCCCCTTAGCGGGAGGGGGATTAACACCGGGGAGCTGTTTTTT.

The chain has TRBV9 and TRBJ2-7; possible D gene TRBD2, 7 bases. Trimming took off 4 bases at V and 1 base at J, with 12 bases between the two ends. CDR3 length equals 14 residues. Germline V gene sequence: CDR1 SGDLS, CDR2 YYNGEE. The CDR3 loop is CASSRGGASYEQYF. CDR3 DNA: TGTGCCAGCAGCCGTGGGGGGGCGTCCTACGAGCAGTACTTC.

The CDR3 loop reads CASLPGAVNEQFF. In DNA form, the CDR3 reads TGTGCCAGCCTACCGGGAGCAGTCAATGAGCAGTTCTTC. V usage is TRBV18 and J usage is TRBJ2-1; D possibly corresponds to TRBD2 (6 bases). Trimming removed 8 bases at V and 6 bases at J, with 14 bases between. The CDR3 contains 13 residues. Germline V CDR1 and CDR2: KGHSH, LQKENI.

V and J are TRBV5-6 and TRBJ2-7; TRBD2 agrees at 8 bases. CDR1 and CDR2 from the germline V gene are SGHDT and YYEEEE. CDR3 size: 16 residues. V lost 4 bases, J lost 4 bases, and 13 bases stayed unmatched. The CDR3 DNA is TGTGCCAGCAGCGCGGAGACTAGCGCGCAAGTGTACGAGCAGTACTTC. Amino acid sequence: CASSAETSAQVYEQYF.